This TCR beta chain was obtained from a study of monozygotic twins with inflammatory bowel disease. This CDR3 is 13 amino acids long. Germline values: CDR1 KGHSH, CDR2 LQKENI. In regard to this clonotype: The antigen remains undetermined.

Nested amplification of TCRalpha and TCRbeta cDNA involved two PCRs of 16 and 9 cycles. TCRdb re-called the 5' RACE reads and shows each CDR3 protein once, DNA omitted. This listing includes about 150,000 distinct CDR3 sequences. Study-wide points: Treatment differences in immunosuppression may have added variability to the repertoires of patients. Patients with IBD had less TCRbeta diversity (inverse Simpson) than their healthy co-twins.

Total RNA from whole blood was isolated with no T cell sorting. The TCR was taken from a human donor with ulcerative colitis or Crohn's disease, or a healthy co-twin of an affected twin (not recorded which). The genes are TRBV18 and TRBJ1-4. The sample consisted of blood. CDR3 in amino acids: CASSPTSSEKLFF.